Listed below are T cell receptor beta chains from one sample, sequenced in a study of patients and donors after allogeneic stem cell transplantation. TCRdb independently ran MiXCR on the RT-PCR reads; one entry per CDR3 protein. Counted here are about 410,000 distinct CDR3 sequences, around 16% occurring once; the ten biggest clones make up less than 9.5%. Input material: blood, either unsorted or a sorted T cell fraction (not recorded which). The origin of the receptors is a human donor who was either an allogeneic HSCT recipient or a stem cell or donor lymphocyte infusion donor (not recorded which). It is not recorded whose cells these are; they may come from a transplant donor. Each CDR3 is given with its conserved first and last residue. D genes are given only for firm matches. Only part of the rows carry a size: once, few, many, or a class if the clone is expanded.

D	V	length	size	J	CDR3	DNA
TRBD2	TRBV5-1	17	few	TRBJ2-1	CASSLAEGLAVYNEQFF	TGCGCCAGCAGCTTGGCCGAGGGACTAGCGGTTTACAATGAGCAGTTCTTC
NA	TRBV12-3/TRBV12-4	15	many	TRBJ2-4	CASSWQGLSKNIQYF	TGTGCCAGCAGCTGGCAGGGGCTAAGCAAAAACATTCAGTACTTC
NA	TRBV7-3	13	few	TRBJ1-1	CASRLLENTEAFF	TGTGCCAGCAGGCTCTTGGAGAACACTGAAGCTTTCTTT
NA	TRBV13	15	NA	TRBJ1-1	CASSFQGGGDTEAFF	TGTGCCAGCAGCTTCCAGGGCGGCGGGGACACTGAAGCTTTCTTT
NA	TRBV7-9	14	NA	TRBJ2-5	CASSPSARGGTQYF	TGTGCCAGCAGCCCCTCAGCGCGTGGGGGGACCCAGTACTTC
TRBD2	TRBV5-1	19	few	TRBJ2-1	CASSLHGLAGVGSYNEQFF	TGCGCCAGCAGCTTGCACGGACTAGCGGGAGTTGGGTCCTACAATGAGCAGTTCTTC
TRBD2	TRBV7-2	15	NA	TRBJ2-3	CASSPYVGGIDTQYF	TGTGCCAGCAGCCCCTACGTCGGGGGGATAGATACGCAGTATTTT
NA	TRBV25-1	15	few	TRBJ2-7	CASSERGTVSYEQYF	TGTGCCAGCAGTGAAAGGGGGACTGTCTCCTACGAGCAGTACTTC
TRBD1	TRBV25-1	19	NA	TRBJ2-5	CASGNFGQGRVAGQETQYF	TGTGCCAGCGGGAATTTTGGACAGGGGAGGGTAGCGGGCCAAGAGACCCAGTACTTC
NA	TRBV20-1	12	NA	TRBJ1-1	CSARDQGLEAFF	TGCAGTGCTAGAGATCAAGGGCTGGAAGCTTTCTTT
NA	TRBV12-3/TRBV12-4	12	many	TRBJ2-1	CASSPANNEQFF	TGTGCCAGCAGCCCGGCCAACAATGAGCAGTTCTTC
NA	TRBV3-1	16	few	TRBJ2-1	CASSPGKWDYYNEQFF	TGTGCCAGCAGCCCAGGAAAGTGGGATTACTACAATGAGCAGTTCTTC
NA	TRBV6-1	13	few	TRBJ1-2	CASSFGQRYGYTF	TGTGCCAGCAGCTTCGGACAGCGCTATGGCTACACCTTC
TRBD1	TRBV20-1	13	NA	TRBJ1-2	CSASWDRVSGYTF	TGCAGTGCTAGTTGGGACAGGGTCTCTGGCTACACCTTC
NA	TRBV5-1	14	few	TRBJ1-1	CASSSRQVNTEAFF	TGCGCCAGCAGCTCTCGACAGGTGAACACTGAAGCTTTCTTT
TRBD1	TRBV20-1	15	NA	TRBJ1-2	CSARDPGGAGRGYTF	TGCAGTGCTAGAGACCCAGGGGGCGCAGGACGTGGCTACACCTTC
NA	TRBV20-1	18	NA	TRBJ1-5	CSREGPFRMSDSNQPQHF	TGCAGTCGAGAGGGGCCGTTCAGAATGTCTGACAGCAATCAGCCCCAGCATTTT
TRBD1	TRBV3-1	15	few	TRBJ1-2	CASSQGQGAWDGYTF	TGTGCCAGCAGCCAAGGACAGGGGGCATGGGATGGCTACACCTTC
TRBD2	TRBV5-1	15	few	TRBJ2-5	CASSSTIRGGETQYF	TGCGCCAGCAGCTCTACCATAAGGGGAGGGGAGACCCAGTACTTC
TRBD1	TRBV27	15	few	TRBJ1-2	CASSSQGQGNYGYTF	TGTGCCAGCAGTTCGCAAGGACAGGGGAACTATGGCTACACCTTC
TRBD2	TRBV20-1	15	few	TRBJ2-5	CSASGLAGSGETQYF	TGCAGTGCTAGTGGACTAGCGGGATCCGGAGAGACCCAGTACTTC
NA	TRBV10-3	16	few	TRBJ2-6	CAISGEVTSGANVLTF	TGTGCCATCAGTGGGGAGGTGACCTCTGGGGCCAACGTCCTGACTTTC
NA	TRBV7-9	15	NA	TRBJ2-7	CASSLVRDFSYEQYF	TGTGCCAGCAGCTTGGTCAGGGATTTTTCCTACGAGCAGTACTTC
TRBD2	TRBV29-1	14	few	TRBJ2-1	CSVGRVSGGREQFF	TGCAGCGTTGGACGGGTTAGCGGGGGCCGTGAGCAGTTCTTC
NA	TRBV4-1	13	few	TRBJ2-5	CASSQGRLETQYF	TGCGCCAGCAGCCAGGGCCGGCTAGAGACCCAGTACTTC
TRBD2	TRBV3-1	15	few	TRBJ2-7	CASSRTSGTPYEQYF	TGTGCCAGCAGCAGGACTAGCGGGACCCCCTACGAGCAGTACTTC
TRBD1	TRBV12-3/TRBV12-4	16	NA	TRBJ1-2	CASSSWDRVANYGYTF	TGTGCCAGCAGTTCGTGGGACAGGGTCGCTAACTATGGCTACACCTTC
TRBD1	TRBV4-3	16	few	TRBJ1-3	CASSQVPQGAGNTIYF	TGCGCCAGCAGCCAAGTCCCGCAGGGGGCGGGAAACACCATATATTTT
NA	TRBV11-2	15	NA	TRBJ2-7	CASSLNRAPSYEQYF	TGTGCCAGCAGCTTAAACAGGGCCCCCTCCTACGAGCAGTACTTC
NA	TRBV3-1	12	NA	TRBJ2-1	CASSHKPVEQFF	TGTGCCAGCAGCCATAAGCCGGTTGAGCAGTTCTTC
NA	TRBV20-1	11	few	TRBJ2-2	CSASAKGELFF	TGCAGTGCTAGTGCGAAGGGGGAGCTGTTTTTT
NA	TRBV5-1	13	NA	TRBJ2-7	CASSLAENYEQYF	TGCGCCAGCAGCTTGGCCGAGAACTACGAGCAGTACTTC
TRBD2	TRBV29-1	15	many	TRBJ2-2	CSVVILAGYTGELFF	TGCAGCGTTGTAATTCTAGCGGGGTACACCGGGGAGCTGTTTTTT
NA	TRBV7-9	14	NA	TRBJ2-7	CASSLGMDSYEQYF	TGTGCCAGCAGCTTAGGTATGGATTCCTACGAGCAGTACTTC
NA	TRBV5-1	15	few	TRBJ1-1	CASSWAGGHVTEAFF	TGCGCCAGCAGCTGGGCGGGGGGGCATGTCACTGAAGCTTTCTTT
NA	TRBV14	16	NA	TRBJ2-4	CASSPRGFLAKNIQYF	TGTGCCAGCAGCCCACGAGGCTTCCTAGCCAAAAACATTCAGTACTTC
NA	TRBV7-2	13	NA	TRBJ1-2	CASSSQGVLGYTF	TGTGCCAGCAGCTCCCAAGGTGTTCTTGGCTACACCTTC
TRBD1	TRBV6-1	14	few	TRBJ1-5	CASSGWDRAQPQHF	TGTGCCAGCAGTGGTTGGGACAGGGCTCAGCCCCAGCATTTT
NA	TRBV19	15	few	TRBJ2-3	CASSLRTISTDTQYF	TGTGCCAGTTCGCTCCGGACAATTAGCACAGATACGCAGTATTTT
NA	TRBV30	12	NA	TRBJ1-3	CAWSQAGNTIYF	TGTGCCTGGAGTCAGGCTGGAAACACCATATATTTT
NA	TRBV4-2	13	many	TRBJ2-1	CASSQDLLDEQFF	TGTGCCAGCAGCCAAGATCTTTTAGACGAGCAGTTCTTC
NA	TRBV6-1	13	NA	TRBJ1-1	CASSEWTEQTAFF	TGTGCCAGCAGTGAATGGACGGAGCAGACCGCTTTCTTT
NA	TRBV4-1	14	NA	TRBJ2-4	CASSQDLRGNIQYF	TGCGCCAGCAGCCAAGATCTGCGGGGAAACATTCAGTACTTC
NA	TRBV6-2/TRBV6-3	12	many	TRBJ2-2	CASSYTTGELFF	TGTGCCAGCAGTTACACGACCGGGGAGCTGTTTTTT
NA	TRBV7-3	13	NA	TRBJ1-2	CASSSNRDYGYTF	TGTGCCAGCAGCTCGAACAGGGACTATGGCTACACCTTC
NA	TRBV3-1	15	NA	TRBJ1-5	CASSQDRPGLQPQHF	TGTGCCAGCAGCCAAGATAGGCCAGGGCTACAGCCCCAGCATTTT
TRBD2	TRBV6-5	15	few	TRBJ2-7	CASSSLAGGPYEQYF	TGTGCCAGCAGTTCTCTAGCGGGGGGACCCTACGAGCAGTACTTC
NA	TRBV20-1	11	few	TRBJ1-1	CSARGHQEAFF	TGCAGTGCTAGAGGACACCAAGAAGCTTTCTTT
NA	TRBV28	14	few	TRBJ1-3	CASSLPRGGNTIYF	TGTGCCAGCAGTTTGCCCAGGGGCGGAAACACCATATATTTT
TRBD2	TRBV14	19	NA	TRBJ2-7	CASSQAFGTSGIGSYEQYF	TGTGCCAGCAGCCAAGCGTTTGGGACTAGCGGGATTGGGTCCTACGAGCAGTACTTC
TRBD2	TRBV6-2/TRBV6-3	16	few	TRBJ2-3	CASSYLLAGVTDTQYF	TGTGCCAGCAGTTACCTACTAGCGGGGGTCACAGATACGCAGTATTTT
NA	TRBV15	13	few	TRBJ2-2	CATSTERDGELFF	TGTGCCACCAGCACCGAGAGGGACGGGGAGCTGTTTTTT
TRBD2	TRBV10-3	15	few	TRBJ2-7	CAISGGLAGGHEQYF	TGTGCCATCAGTGGGGGACTAGCGGGAGGCCACGAGCAGTACTTC
NA	TRBV24-1	16	few	TRBJ2-3	CATSDPTGKVADTQYF	TGTGCCACCAGTGACCCTACAGGGAAGGTCGCAGATACGCAGTATTTT
NA	TRBV14	14	NA	TRBJ2-7	CASSRENGGYEQYF	TGTGCCAGCAGCCGCGAAAATGGGGGCTACGAGCAGTACTTC